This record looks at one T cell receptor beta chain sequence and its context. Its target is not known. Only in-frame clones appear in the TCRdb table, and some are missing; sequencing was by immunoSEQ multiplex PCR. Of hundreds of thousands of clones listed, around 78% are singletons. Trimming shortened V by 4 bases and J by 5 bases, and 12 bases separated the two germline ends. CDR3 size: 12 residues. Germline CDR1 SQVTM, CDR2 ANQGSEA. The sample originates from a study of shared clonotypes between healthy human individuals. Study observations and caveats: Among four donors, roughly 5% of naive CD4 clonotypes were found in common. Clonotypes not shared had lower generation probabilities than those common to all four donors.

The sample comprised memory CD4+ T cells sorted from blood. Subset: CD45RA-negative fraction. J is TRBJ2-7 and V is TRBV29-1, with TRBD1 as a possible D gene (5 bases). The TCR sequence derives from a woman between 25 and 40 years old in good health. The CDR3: CSVGSTGHEQYF. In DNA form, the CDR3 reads TGCAGCGTTGGGTCAACAGGCCACGAGCAGTACTTC.